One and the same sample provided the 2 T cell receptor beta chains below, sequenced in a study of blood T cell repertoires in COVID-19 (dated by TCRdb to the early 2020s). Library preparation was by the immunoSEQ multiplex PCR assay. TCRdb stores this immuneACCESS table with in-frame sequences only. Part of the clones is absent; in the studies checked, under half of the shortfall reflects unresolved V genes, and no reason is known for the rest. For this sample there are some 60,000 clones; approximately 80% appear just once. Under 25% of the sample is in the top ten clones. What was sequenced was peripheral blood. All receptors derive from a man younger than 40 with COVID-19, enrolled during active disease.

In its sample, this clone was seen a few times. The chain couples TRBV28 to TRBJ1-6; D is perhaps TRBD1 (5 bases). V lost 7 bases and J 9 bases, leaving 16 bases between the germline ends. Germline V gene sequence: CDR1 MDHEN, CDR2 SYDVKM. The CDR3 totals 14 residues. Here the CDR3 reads CASIRGLGSSPLHF. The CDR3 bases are TGTGCCAGCATCCGGGGACTGGGGTCTTCACCCCTCCACTTT.

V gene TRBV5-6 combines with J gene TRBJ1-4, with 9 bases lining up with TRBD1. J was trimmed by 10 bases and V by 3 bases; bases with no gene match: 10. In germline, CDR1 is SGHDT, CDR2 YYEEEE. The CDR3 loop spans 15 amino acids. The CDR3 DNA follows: TGTGCCAGCAGCTCGCCGGACAGGGGAGGGGGAAAACTGTTTTTT. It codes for CASSSPDRGGGKLFF.